The clone carrying this TCR beta chain has just a few counts. The CDR3 is 11 amino acids. Deletions cut 2 bases from V and 8 bases from J, with 6 bases between. Germline-derived CDR1 and CDR2 are MNHEY and SVGEGT. These data are taken from a study of T-cell memory formation after mild COVID-19. TCRdb analysed the 5' RACE reads with MiXCR anew, one entry per CDR3 protein. The table includes about 100,000 distinct CDR3 sequences, over 8.5% detected once. This receptor was identified in a man aged 18 to 35 who had mild COVID-19 (a few samples of this study predate the infection). Cell type and time point are not known. V usage is TRBV6-2 or TRBV6-3 and J usage is TRBJ1-1; D perhaps matches TRBD1 (5 bases). The source material was PBMCs or a T cell subset sorted from them (not recorded which). This CDR3 reads CASSYGGEAFF. The CDR3 DNA reads TGTGCCAGCAGTTACGGGGGAGAAGCTTTCTTT.